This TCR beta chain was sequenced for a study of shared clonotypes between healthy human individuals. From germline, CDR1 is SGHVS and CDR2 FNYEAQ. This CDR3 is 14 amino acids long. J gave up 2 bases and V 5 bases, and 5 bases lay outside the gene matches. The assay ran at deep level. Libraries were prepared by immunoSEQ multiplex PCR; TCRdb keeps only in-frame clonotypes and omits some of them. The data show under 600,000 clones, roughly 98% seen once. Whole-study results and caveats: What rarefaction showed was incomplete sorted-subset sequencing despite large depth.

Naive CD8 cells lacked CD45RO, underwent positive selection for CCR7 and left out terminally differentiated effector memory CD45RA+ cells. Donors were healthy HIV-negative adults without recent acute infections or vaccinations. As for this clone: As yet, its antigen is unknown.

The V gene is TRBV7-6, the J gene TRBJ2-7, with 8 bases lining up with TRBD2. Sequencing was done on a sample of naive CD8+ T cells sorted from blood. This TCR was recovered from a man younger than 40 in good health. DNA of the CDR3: TGTGCCAGCAGCCCAGCGGGAGTGGCCTACGAGCAGTACTTC. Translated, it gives CASSPAGVAYEQYF.